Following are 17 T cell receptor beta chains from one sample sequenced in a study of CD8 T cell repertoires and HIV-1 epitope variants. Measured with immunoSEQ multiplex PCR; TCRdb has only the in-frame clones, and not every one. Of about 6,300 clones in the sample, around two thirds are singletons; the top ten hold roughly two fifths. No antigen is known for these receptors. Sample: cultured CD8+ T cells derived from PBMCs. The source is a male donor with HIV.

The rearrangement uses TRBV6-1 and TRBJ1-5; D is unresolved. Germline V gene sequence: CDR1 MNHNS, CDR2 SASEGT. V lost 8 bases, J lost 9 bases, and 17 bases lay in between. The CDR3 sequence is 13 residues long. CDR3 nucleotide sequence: TGTGCCAGCGGGCCAGAGGCTACTGGGCCCCAGCATTTT. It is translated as CASGPEATGPQHF.

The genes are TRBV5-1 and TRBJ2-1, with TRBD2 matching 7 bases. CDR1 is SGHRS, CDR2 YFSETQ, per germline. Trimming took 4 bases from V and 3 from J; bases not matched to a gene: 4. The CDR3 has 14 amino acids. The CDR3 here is CASSPGGDYNEQFF. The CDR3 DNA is TGCGCCAGCAGCCCTGGGGGGGACTACAATGAGCAGTTCTTC. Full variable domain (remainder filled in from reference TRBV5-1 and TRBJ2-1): KAGVTQTPRYLIKTRGQQVTLSCSPISGHRSVSWYQQTPGQGLQFLFEYFSETQRNKGNFPGRFSGRQFSNSRSEMNVSTLELGDSALYLCASSPGGDYNEQFFGPGTRLTVL.

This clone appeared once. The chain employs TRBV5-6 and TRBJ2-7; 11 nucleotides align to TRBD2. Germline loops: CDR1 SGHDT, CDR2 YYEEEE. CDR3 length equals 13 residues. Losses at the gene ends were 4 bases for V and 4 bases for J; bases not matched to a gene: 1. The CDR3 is CASSVAGGYEQYF. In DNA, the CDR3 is TGTGCCAGCAGCGTAGCGGGAGGGTACGAGCAGTACTTC.

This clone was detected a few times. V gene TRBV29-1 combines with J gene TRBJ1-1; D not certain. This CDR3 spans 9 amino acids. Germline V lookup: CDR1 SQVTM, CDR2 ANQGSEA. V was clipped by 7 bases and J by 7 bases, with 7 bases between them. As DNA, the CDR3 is TGCAGCGCCCCAGGTGAAGCTTTCTTT. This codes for CSAPGEAFF.

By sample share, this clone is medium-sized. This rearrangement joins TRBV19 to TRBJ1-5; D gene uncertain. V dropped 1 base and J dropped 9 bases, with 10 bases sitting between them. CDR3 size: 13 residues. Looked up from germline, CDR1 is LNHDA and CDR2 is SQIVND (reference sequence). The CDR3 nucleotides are TGTGCCAGTAGTATAGTTCCGGAGGGGCCCCAGCATTTT. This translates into CASSIVPEGPQHF.

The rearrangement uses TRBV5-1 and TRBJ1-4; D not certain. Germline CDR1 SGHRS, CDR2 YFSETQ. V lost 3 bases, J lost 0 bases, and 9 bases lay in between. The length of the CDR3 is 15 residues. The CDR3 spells CASSSNTATNEKLFF. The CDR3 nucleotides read TGCGCCAGCAGCTCGAATACGGCAACTAATGAAAAACTGTTTTTT.

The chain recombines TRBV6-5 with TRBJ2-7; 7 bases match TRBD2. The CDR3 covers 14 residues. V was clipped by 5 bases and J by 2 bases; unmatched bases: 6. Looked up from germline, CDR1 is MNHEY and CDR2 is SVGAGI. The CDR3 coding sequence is TGTGCCAGCAGTCAGACTAGCTTCCCCTACGAGCAGTACTTC. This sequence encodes CASSQTSFPYEQYF.

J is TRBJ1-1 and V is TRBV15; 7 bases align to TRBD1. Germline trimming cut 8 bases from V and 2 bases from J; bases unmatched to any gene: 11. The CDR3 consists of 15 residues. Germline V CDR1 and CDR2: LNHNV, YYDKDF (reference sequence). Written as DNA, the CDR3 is TGTGCCACCGCATACGACAGGGCCATTAACACTGAAGCTTTCTTT. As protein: CATAYDRAINTEAFF.

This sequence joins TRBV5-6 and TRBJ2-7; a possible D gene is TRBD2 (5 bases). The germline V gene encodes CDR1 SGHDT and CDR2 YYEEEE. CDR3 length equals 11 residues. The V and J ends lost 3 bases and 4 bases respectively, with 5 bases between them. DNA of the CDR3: TGTGCCAGCAGCTCGGGGTACGAGCAGTACTTC. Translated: CASSSGYEQYF.

CDR3 residues: CASSSLTGFQETQYF. CDR3 bases: TGCGCCAGCAGCTCCTTGACAGGATTCCAAGAGACCCAGTACTTC. This chain connects TRBV5-1 to TRBJ2-5, with a tentative D call TRBD1 (6 bases). The CDR3 is 15 residues long. Germline V gene data show CDR1 as SGHRS and CDR2 as YFSETQ. Trimming took off 3 bases at V and 1 base at J, with 13 bases between the two ends.

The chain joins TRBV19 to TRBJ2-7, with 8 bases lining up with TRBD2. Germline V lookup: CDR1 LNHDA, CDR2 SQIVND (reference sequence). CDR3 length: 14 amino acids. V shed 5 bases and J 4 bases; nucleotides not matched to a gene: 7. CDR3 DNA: TGTGCCAGTAGTTTTGCGAGCGGGAGTTACGAGCAGTACTTC. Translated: CASSFASGSYEQYF.

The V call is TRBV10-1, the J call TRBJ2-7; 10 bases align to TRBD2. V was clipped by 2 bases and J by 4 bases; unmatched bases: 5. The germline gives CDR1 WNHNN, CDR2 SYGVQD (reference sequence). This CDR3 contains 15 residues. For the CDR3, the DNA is TGCGCCAGCAGTGAGCTAGCGGGAGTAATATACGAGCAGTACTTC. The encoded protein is CASSELAGVIYEQYF.

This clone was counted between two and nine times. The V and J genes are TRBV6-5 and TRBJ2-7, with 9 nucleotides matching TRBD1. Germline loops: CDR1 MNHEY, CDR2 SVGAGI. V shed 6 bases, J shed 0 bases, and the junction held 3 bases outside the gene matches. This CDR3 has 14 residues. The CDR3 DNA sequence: TGTGCCAGCAGACAGGGGGCTTCCTCCTACGAGCAGTACTTC. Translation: CASRQGASSYEQYF.

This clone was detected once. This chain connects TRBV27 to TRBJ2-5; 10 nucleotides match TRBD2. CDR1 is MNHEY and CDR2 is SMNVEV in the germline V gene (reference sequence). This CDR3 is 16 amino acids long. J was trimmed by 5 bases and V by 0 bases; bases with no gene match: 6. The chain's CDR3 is CASSLSGTSVTETQYF. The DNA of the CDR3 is TGTGCCAGCAGTTTATCAGGGACTAGCGTAACGGAGACCCAGTACTTC.

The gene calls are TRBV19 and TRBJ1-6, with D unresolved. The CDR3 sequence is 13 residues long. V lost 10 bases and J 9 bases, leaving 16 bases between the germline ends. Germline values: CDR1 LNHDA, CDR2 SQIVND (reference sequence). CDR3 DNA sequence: TGTGCCACCCTGGCAGACGGGAGTTCACCCCTCCACTTT. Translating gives CATLADGSSPLHF.

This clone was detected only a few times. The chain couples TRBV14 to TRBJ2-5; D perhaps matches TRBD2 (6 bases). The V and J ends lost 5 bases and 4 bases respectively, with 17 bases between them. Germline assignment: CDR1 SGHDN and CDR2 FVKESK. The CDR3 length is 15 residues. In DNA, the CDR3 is TGTGCCAGCAGCTCTCGCCGGGGGAAGAGAGAGACCCAGTACTTC. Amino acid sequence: CASSSRRGKRETQYF.

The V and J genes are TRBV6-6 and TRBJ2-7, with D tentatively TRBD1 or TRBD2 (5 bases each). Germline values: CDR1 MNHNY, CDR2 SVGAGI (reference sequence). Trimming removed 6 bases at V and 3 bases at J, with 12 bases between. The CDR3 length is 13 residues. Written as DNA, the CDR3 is TGTGCCAGCAGCCCGGGACGGAACTACGAGCAGTACTTC. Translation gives CASSPGRNYEQYF.